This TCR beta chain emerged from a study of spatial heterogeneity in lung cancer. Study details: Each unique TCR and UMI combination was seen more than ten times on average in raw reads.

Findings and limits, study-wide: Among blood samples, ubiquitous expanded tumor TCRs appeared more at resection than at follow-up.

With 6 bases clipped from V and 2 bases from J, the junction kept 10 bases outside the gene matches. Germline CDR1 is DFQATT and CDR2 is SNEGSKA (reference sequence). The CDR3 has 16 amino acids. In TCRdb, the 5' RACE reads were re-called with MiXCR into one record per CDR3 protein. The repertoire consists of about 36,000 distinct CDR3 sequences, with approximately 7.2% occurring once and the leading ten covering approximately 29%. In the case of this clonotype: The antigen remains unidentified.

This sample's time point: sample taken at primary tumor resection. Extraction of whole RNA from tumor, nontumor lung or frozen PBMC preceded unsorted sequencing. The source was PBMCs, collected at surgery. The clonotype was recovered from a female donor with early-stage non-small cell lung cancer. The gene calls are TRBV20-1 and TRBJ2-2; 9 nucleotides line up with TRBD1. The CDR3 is CSAKTGGAPNTGELFF. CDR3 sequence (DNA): TGCAGTGCGAAGACAGGGGGAGCCCCTAACACCGGGGAGCTGTTTTTT.